This T cell receptor (beta chain) was documented in a study of radiotherapy plus CTLA-4 blockade in lung cancer. Study as a whole: Disease control was achieved by about 29% of patients, and objective responses by 18%. Regarding the study as a whole: Once radiotherapy plus ipilimumab had been given, TCR clones derived from tumor expanded in blood.

Measured with immunoSEQ multiplex PCR; TCRdb has only the in-frame clones, and not every one. The sample includes roughly 66,000 clones, about four fifths seen only once; the top ten take 4%. Germline CDR1 MDHEN, CDR2 SYDVKM. The germline V and J ends were trimmed by 6 bases and 1 base, with 3 bases remaining between them. This CDR3 comprises 11 residues. Concerning this clone itself: The target antigen is unknown.

This receptor was taken from a human donor with non-small cell lung cancer who had a partial response to radiotherapy plus ipilimumab. This chain links TRBV28 with TRBJ1-2; D unresolved. Sample: peripheral blood, taken from a patient treated with radiotherapy plus ipilimumab. Written as DNA, the CDR3 is TGTGCCAGCAGCCTTAACTATGGCTACACCTTC. It encodes CASSLNYGYTF.